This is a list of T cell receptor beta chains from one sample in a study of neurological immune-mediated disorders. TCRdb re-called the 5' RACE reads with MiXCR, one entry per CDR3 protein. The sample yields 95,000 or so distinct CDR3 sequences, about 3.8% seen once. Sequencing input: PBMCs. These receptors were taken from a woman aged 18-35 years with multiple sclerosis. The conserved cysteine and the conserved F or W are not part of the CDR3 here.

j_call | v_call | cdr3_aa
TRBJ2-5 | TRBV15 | ATSRDGRSQETQY
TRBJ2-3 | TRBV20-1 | SANPGTSGGTTDTQY
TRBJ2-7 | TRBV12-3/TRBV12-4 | ASSLREGQYEQY
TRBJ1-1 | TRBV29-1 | SVGSGGGTEAF
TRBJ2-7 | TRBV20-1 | SAFLADPSYEQY
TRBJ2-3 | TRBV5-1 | ASSLALRVDTDTQY
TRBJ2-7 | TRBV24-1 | ATSPQGNPYEQY
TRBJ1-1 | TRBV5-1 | ASSLRTGLNTEAF
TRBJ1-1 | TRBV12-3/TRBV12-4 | ASSLTGPNTEAF
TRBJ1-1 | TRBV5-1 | ASSLDQGAGTEAF
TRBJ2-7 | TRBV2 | ASSELQGRAYEQY
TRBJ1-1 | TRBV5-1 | ASSRLRNEGEAF
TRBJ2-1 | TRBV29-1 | SSSGLAINNEQF
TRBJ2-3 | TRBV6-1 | ASSDGTSGVQGTQY
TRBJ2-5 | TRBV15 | ATSRGSQAIQETQY
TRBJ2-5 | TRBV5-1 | ASSLSPGAETQY
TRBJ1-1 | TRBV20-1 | SARQGRYTEAF
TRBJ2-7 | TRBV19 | ASSIAGGVIGEQY
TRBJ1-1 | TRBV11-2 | ASSGPTGVNTEAF
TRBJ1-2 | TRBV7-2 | ASSLRTVDYGYT
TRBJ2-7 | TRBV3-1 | ASSPRSPGQGANEQY
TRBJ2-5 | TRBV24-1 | ATETGETQY
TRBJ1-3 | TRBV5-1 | ASSEGSGNTIY
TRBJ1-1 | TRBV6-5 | ASSYPDRVTEAF
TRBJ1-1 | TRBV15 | ATSRDWQLNTEAF
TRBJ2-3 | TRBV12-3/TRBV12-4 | ASSSRGSTDTQY
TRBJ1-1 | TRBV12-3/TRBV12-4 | ASSSSTGGTEAF
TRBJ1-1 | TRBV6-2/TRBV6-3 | ASSDRGDAF
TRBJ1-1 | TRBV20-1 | SALTILNTEAF
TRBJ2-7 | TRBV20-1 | SAVSGGRSAYEQY
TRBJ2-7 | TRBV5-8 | ASSLARGSSYEQY
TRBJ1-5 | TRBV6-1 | ASSDGQTYQPQH
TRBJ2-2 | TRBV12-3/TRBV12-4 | ASRDRTGTGELF
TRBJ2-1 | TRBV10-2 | ASSEWRGSYNEQF
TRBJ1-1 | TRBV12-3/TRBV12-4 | ASSLFEPSQGTEAF
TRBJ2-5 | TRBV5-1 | ASSPGQYQETQY
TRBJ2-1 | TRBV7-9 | ASSLGLAGKGEQF
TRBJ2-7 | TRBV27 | ASSRTQGVREQY
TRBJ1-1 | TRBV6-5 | ASGAPGMNTEAF
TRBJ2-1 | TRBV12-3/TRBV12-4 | ASSFRRDPNNEQF
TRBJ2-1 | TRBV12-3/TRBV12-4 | ASSLAGREYEQF
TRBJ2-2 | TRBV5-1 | ASSPAYREPNTGELF